This is a list of T cell receptor beta chains from one sample in a study of T cell changes during pregnancy in multiple sclerosis. Sequenced by immunoSEQ multiplex PCR; TCRdb stores in-frame clones only, minus some. The repertoire holds around 69,000 clones, with roughly 92% as singletons. The source material was peripheral blood, sampled in the third trimester of pregnancy. Receptors were obtained from a female donor in good health, enrolled as a control in a pregnancy study. CDR3s include the opening cysteine and the closing phenylalanine or tryptophan. The D gene is left open where the match is weak. Clone sizes are given selectively: once, few, many, or a class where the clone is expanded.

v_gene,j_gene,abundance,d_gene,CDR3aa,CDR3nt
TRBV10-3,TRBJ2-4,NA,NA,CATTEQGNIQYF,TGTGCCACAACAGAACAGGGAAACATTCAGTACTTC
TRBV5-1,TRBJ2-1,NA,TRBD1,CASSLLTGGYNEQFF,TGCGCCAGCAGCTTGCTCACAGGGGGGTATAATGAGCAGTTCTTC
TRBV6-4,TRBJ2-1,NA,NA,CASSESGGGSNEQFF,TGTGCCAGCAGTGAAAGTGGGGGAGGTAGCAATGAGCAGTTCTTC
TRBV28,TRBJ1-4,NA,TRBD1,CASSPLDGTGREKLFF,TGTGCCAGCAGTCCCTTGGATGGGACAGGGAGGGAAAAACTGTTTTTT
TRBV6-5,TRBJ2-5,NA,NA,CASRRQTQETQYF,TGTGCCAGCAGGAGACAGACCCAAGAGACCCAGTACTTC
TRBV30,TRBJ2-3,NA,NA,CAWSVRGGSDTQYF,TGTGCCTGGAGTGTACGAGGAGGCTCAGATACGCAGTATTTT
TRBV2,TRBJ1-2,NA,TRBD1,CASRDDYRGGGYTF,TGTGCCAGCAGAGACGACTACAGGGGAGGCGGCTACACCTTC
TRBV5-5,TRBJ1-4,NA,NA,CASSLSQGPTTLFF,TGTGCCAGCAGCTTGTCGCAGGGCCCTACTACACTGTTTTTT
TRBV27,TRBJ1-4,NA,NA,CASSLYGTPGQEKLFF,TGTGCCAGCAGTTTATACGGGACACCCGGTCAGGAAAAACTGTTTTTT
TRBV7-2,TRBJ1-2,NA,NA,CASSSPGSYGYTF,TGTGCCAGCAGCTCCCCCGGGAGCTATGGCTACACCTTC
TRBV5-1,TRBJ2-3,NA,NA,CASRPTFDSYTQYF,TGCGCCAGCAGGCCTACCTTCGACAGCTATACGCAGTATTTT
TRBV30,TRBJ1-4,NA,NA,CAWSVREEKLFF,TGTGCCTGGAGCGTCCGGGAGGAAAAACTGTTTTTT
TRBV11-2,TRBJ2-1,NA,TRBD1,CASTHTGGVPYNEQFF,TGTGCCAGCACCCATACAGGGGGCGTTCCCTACAATGAGCAGTTCTTC
TRBV7-2,TRBJ1-3,NA,NA,CASSPVGGGNTIYF,TGTGCCAGCAGCCCGGTCGGCGGTGGAAACACCATATATTTT
TRBV11-2,TRBJ2-1,NA,TRBD1,CASSLGTGGSYNEQFF,TGTGCCAGCAGCTTGGGGACAGGGGGCTCCTACAATGAGCAGTTCTTC
TRBV7-6,TRBJ2-1,NA,TRBD2,CASSQPGLANHNEQFF,TGTGCCAGCAGCCAGCCGGGACTAGCGAACCACAATGAGCAGTTCTTC
TRBV7-9,TRBJ2-5,NA,TRBD2,CASSLGGGGQETQYF,TGTGCCAGCAGCTTAGGTGGGGGGGGTCAAGAGACCCAGTACTTC
TRBV11-2,TRBJ2-7,NA,TRBD1,CASRPTGLILSFEQYF,TGTGCCAGCAGACCGACAGGGTTGATACTCTCCTTCGAGCAGTACTTC
TRBV29-1,TRBJ2-5,NA,NA,CSVVPGKLKETQYF,TGCAGCGTTGTGCCAGGCAAACTCAAAGAGACCCAGTACTTC
TRBV2,TRBJ2-6,NA,NA,CASSGLVSQGYAGANVLTF,TGTGCCAGCAGTGGGTTAGTGTCACAGGGTTACGCTGGGGCCAACGTCCTGACTTTC
TRBV30,TRBJ1-5,NA,TRBD1,CAWSRTGGRQPQHF,TGTGCCTGGAGCCGTACAGGGGGCCGGCAGCCCCAGCATTTT
TRBV18,TRBJ1-2,NA,NA,CASSPSPGPRYGYTF,TGTGCCAGCTCACCGTCTCCAGGGCCCCGCTATGGCTACACCTTC
TRBV18,TRBJ2-3,NA,NA,CASSAGVAAGTDTQYF,TGTGCCAGCTCAGCCGGGGTAGCGGCTGGCACAGATACGCAGTATTTT
TRBV29-1,TRBJ2-7,NA,NA,CSVGQFFYEQYF,TGCAGCGTTGGACAATTCTTCTACGAGCAGTACTTC
TRBV7-9,TRBJ2-3,NA,TRBD2,CASTRTSGSTDTQYF,TGTGCCAGCACTAGGACTAGCGGGAGCACAGATACGCAGTATTTT
TRBV2,TRBJ2-1,NA,TRBD1,CARRGTGSEWSYNEQFF,TGTGCCAGGCGGGGGACAGGGTCGGAGTGGTCCTACAATGAGCAGTTCTTC
TRBV6-6,TRBJ2-7,NA,NA,CASSLISGEFDEQYF,TGTGCCAGCAGTCTAATTAGCGGTGAGTTCGACGAGCAGTACTTC
TRBV7-3,TRBJ2-5,NA,TRBD2,CASSLSGGTQYF,TGTGCCAGCAGCTTATCGGGAGGGACCCAGTACTTC
TRBV2,TRBJ2-7,NA,NA,CASWAGDQYF,TGTGCCAGCTGGGCAGGGGATCAGTACTTC
TRBV5-1,TRBJ1-2,NA,NA,CASSFDWSTGTRYGYTF,TGCGCCAGCAGCTTTGATTGGTCGACGGGGACTCGCTATGGCTACACCTTC
TRBV4-3,TRBJ2-1,NA,NA,CASSQSGLAPYNEQFF,TGCGCCAGCAGCCAATCAGGGCTAGCGCCCTACAATGAGCAGTTCTTC
TRBV5-4,TRBJ1-1,few,NA,CASSYRTEAFF,TGTGCCAGCAGCTATCGGACTGAAGCTTTCTTT
TRBV9,TRBJ2-3,NA,TRBD2,CASSVGRSGGPDTQYF,TGTGCCAGCAGCGTAGGTCGATCGGGGGGGCCAGATACGCAGTATTTT
TRBV5-1,TRBJ1-5,NA,NA,CASSLGPGNQPQHF,TGCGCCAGCAGCTTGGGGCCAGGGAATCAGCCCCAGCATTTT
TRBV5-6,TRBJ2-2,NA,NA,CASSMYGGPGELFF,TGTGCCAGCAGCATGTATGGGGGCCCCGGGGAGCTGTTTTTT
TRBV7-2,TRBJ1-1,NA,NA,CASSMTANTEAFF,TGTGCCAGCAGCATGACAGCGAACACTGAAGCTTTCTTT
TRBV9,TRBJ2-5,NA,TRBD2,CASSPGLVGGETQYF,TGTGCCAGCAGCCCGGGACTAGTGGGGGGGGAGACCCAGTACTTC
TRBV4-2,TRBJ1-3,NA,NA,CASSQEGKKGPGNTIYF,TGTGCCAGCAGCCAAGAGGGAAAAAAGGGGCCTGGAAACACCATATATTTT
TRBV9,TRBJ1-6,NA,TRBD1,CASSVTGTARPLHF,TGTGCCAGCAGCGTAACCGGGACAGCCCGACCCCTCCACTTT
TRBV29-1,TRBJ2-2,NA,TRBD1,CSGTGGTGELFF,TGCAGCGGCACAGGGGGCACCGGGGAGCTGTTTTTT
TRBV12-5,TRBJ2-1,NA,NA,CASGRPVGRNEQFF,TGTGCTAGTGGTAGGCCCGTGGGCCGCAATGAGCAGTTCTTC
TRBV18,TRBJ2-5,NA,TRBD2,CASSPPLAGAQETQYF,TGTGCCAGCTCACCTCCGTTAGCGGGGGCCCAAGAGACCCAGTACTTC
TRBV4-2,TRBJ1-2,NA,NA,CASSQERDIANYGYTF,TGTGCCAGCAGCCAAGAACGGGATATAGCTAACTATGGCTACACCTTC
TRBV11-2,TRBJ2-1,few,NA,CASSLALANEQFF,TGTGCCAGCAGCTTAGCGCTAGCCAATGAGCAGTTCTTC
TRBV19,TRBJ2-7,NA,TRBD2,CASSITSGDYGQQYF,TGTGCCAGTAGTATAACTAGCGGGGACTATGGGCAGCAGTACTTC
TRBV7-9,TRBJ2-7,NA,TRBD1,CASSLNAGTGVGEQYF,TGTGCCAGCAGCTTAAACGCCGGGACAGGGGTTGGCGAGCAGTACTTC
TRBV29-1,TRBJ1-4,once,NA,CSVAENNEKLFF,TGCAGCGTTGCCGAGAATAATGAAAAACTGTTTTTT